This TCR beta chain was captured by sequencing in a study of identical twins. CDR3 size: 12 residues. Deletions cut 4 bases from V and 6 bases from J, with 7 bases between. The germline CDR1 and CDR2 sequences are SGHTA and FQGNSA. A word on this clonotype: A read error may be the cause here, since a much bigger clone is one base away.

TCRdb reanalysed the 5' RACE reads using MiXCR and keeps one entry per CDR3 protein. Here the sample spans about 430,000 distinct CDR3 sequences, around 18% being singletons. What was sequenced was naive T cells sorted from blood. The genes are TRBV7-2 and TRBJ2-1; D might be TRBD1 (6 bases). The sequence was collected from a man over 45 in good health. CDR3 DNA: TGTGCCAGCAGCTCAGGGGTCAATGAGCAGTTCTTC. Its translation: CASSSGVNEQFF.